The 13 T cell receptor beta chains reported below all come from one sample, sequenced in a study of CD8 T cells in ankylosing spondylitis. Study outcomes and limitations: The study identified a TCR beta motif of several highly homologous variants that appeared characteristic of ankylosing spondylitis blood.

These receptors' antigens are unknown. TCRdb independently ran MiXCR on the 5' RACE reads; one entry per CDR3 protein. The sample lists roughly 220,000 distinct CDR3 sequences, 15% to 20% seen once, with roughly 42% in the top ten. Input material: blood, either unsorted or a sorted T cell fraction (not recorded which). These receptor sequences come from a male donor with ankylosing spondylitis.

In its sample, this clonotype was seen a few times. The V gene is TRBV20-1, the J gene TRBJ1-2, with D perhaps TRBD1 (6 bases). V was pared by 0 bases and J by 6 bases, with 14 bases between. Per germline, CDR1 DFQATT and CDR2 SNEGSKA (reference sequence). CDR3 length equals 14 residues. The CDR3, as DNA: TGCAGTGCTAGAGACACAGGGAACCATGATGGCTACACCTTC. Its protein product is CSARDTGNHDGYTF.

This clonotype was picked up a small number of times. The rearrangement links TRBV11-2 to TRBJ2-3; 14 bases are shared with TRBD2. The CDR3 has 16 amino acids. Germline lookup yields CDR1 SGHAT and CDR2 FQNNGV. V trimming: 3 bases; J trimming: 5 bases; junction bases outside the gene matches: 4. CDR3 residues: CASSLTSGGAVDTQYF. DNA of the CDR3: TGTGCCAGCAGCTTGACTAGCGGGGGGGCAGTAGATACGCAGTATTTT.

At least ten counts were recorded for this clonotype. V gene TRBV4-1 combines with J gene TRBJ1-1, with D uncertain. Per the germline V gene, CDR1 is MGHRA and CDR2 is YSYEKL. The V end lost 1 base, the J end lost 1 base, and 4 bases lay between the germline ends. The CDR3 loop spans 13 amino acids. CDR3 bases: TGCGCCAGCAGCCAAGCTGGGAACACTGAAGCTTTCTTT. This translates into CASSQAGNTEAFF.

This sequence joins TRBV5-1 and TRBJ1-4; D remains ambiguous. With 0 bases removed from V and 8 bases from J, the gap between germline ends came to 17 bases. The CDR3 length is 16 residues. Germline V lookup: CDR1 SGHRS, CDR2 YFSETQ. CDR3 nucleotides: TGCGCCAGCAGCTTGGCCGCGACCGTGGACTCGGAAAAACTGTTTTTT. Its protein is CASSLAATVDSEKLFF.

V gene TRBV19 combines with J gene TRBJ2-1; unclear D gene. This CDR3 has 15 residues. From germline, CDR1 is LNHDA and CDR2 SQIVND (reference sequence). Trimming took 3 bases from V and 0 from J, leaving 9 bases between them. CDR3: CASSMDRSSYNEQFF. CDR3 nucleotide sequence: TGTGCCAGTAGTATGGACCGTAGCTCCTACAATGAGCAGTTCTTC.

In its sample, this clonotype was seen a few times. The chain links TRBV12-3 or TRBV12-4 to TRBJ1-4, with D hard to call. The CDR3 runs to 14 residues. V was trimmed by 2 bases and J by 7 bases, leaving 11 bases between them. The CDR3 loop reads CASSLSGFGEKLFF. For the CDR3, the DNA is TGTGCCAGCAGTTTATCGGGGTTCGGTGAAAAACTGTTTTTT.

This clonotype was picked up a small number of times. The chain carries TRBV5-1 and TRBJ1-1; TRBD1 aligns across 10 bases. Germline V gene lookup returns CDR1 SGHRS and CDR2 YFSETQ. The CDR3 is 15 residues long. J was trimmed by 6 bases and V by 4 bases; bases with no gene match: 9. CDR3 protein: CASSPRQGAVSEAFF. CDR3 nucleotide sequence: TGCGCCAGCAGCCCCCGACAGGGGGCTGTATCTGAAGCTTTCTTT.

The V and J genes are TRBV12-3 or TRBV12-4 and TRBJ1-4; 11 positions match TRBD1. The CDR3 covers 16 residues. Germline trimming cut 5 bases from V and 2 bases from J; bases unmatched to any gene: 4. The CDR3 DNA reads as TGTGCCAGCAGTGCGGACAGGGGGCCGACTAATGAAAAACTGTTTTTT. Its protein is CASSADRGPTNEKLFF.

The chain links TRBV5-6 to TRBJ2-5; 9 nucleotides match TRBD2. Trimming took 2 bases from V and 2 from J; bases not matched to a gene: 4. Germline assignment: CDR1 SGHDT and CDR2 YYEEEE. There are 15 residues in the CDR3. DNA for the CDR3: TGTGCCAGCAGCTTTTCAGGACTAGCGCAAGAGACCCAGTACTTC. Translated: CASSFSGLAQETQYF.

The V and J genes are TRBV7-3 and TRBJ2-1; D unresolved. CDR3 length equals 14 residues. The germline V gene encodes CDR1 SGHTA and CDR2 FQGTGA. V lost 7 bases and J lost 1, with 11 bases in between. This chain's CDR3 is CASKLQSSYNEQFF. The CDR3 nucleotides are TGTGCCAGCAAACTACAGTCATCCTACAATGAGCAGTTCTTC.

This clonotype has just a few counts. The V and J genes are TRBV4-3 and TRBJ2-1; the match to TRBD2 covers 10 bases. From germline, CDR1 is LGHNA and CDR2 YSLEER. The CDR3 runs to 20 residues. The V gene end was trimmed by 3 bases and the J gene end by 8 bases; junction bases not matched to a gene: 22. The CDR3 sequence: CASSQGVRASGRFRTDEQFF. The CDR3 DNA is TGCGCCAGCAGCCAGGGCGTTCGGGCTAGCGGGAGATTTCGGACAGATGAGCAGTTCTTC.

The chain recombines TRBV3-1 with TRBJ2-7; 10 nucleotides line up with TRBD2. The V gene end was trimmed by 4 bases and the J gene end by 3 bases; junction bases not matched to a gene: 3. Germline V gene sequence: CDR1 LGHDT, CDR2 YNNKEL (reference sequence). The CDR3 is 14 amino acids. CDR3 nucleotides: TGTGCCAGCAGCCTGGGACTAGCGCTCTACGAGCAGTACTTC. The encoded protein is CASSLGLALYEQYF.

The chain uses TRBV7-9 and TRBJ1-1; TRBD1 is a possible D gene (5 bases). With 4 bases removed from V and 4 bases from J, the gap between germline ends came to 13 bases. The CDR3 has 14 amino acids. Looked up from germline, CDR1 is SEHNR and CDR2 is FQNEAQ (reference sequence). CDR3: CASSYGADGTEAFF. The CDR3 DNA reads TGTGCCAGCAGCTATGGGGCGGATGGCACTGAAGCTTTCTTT.